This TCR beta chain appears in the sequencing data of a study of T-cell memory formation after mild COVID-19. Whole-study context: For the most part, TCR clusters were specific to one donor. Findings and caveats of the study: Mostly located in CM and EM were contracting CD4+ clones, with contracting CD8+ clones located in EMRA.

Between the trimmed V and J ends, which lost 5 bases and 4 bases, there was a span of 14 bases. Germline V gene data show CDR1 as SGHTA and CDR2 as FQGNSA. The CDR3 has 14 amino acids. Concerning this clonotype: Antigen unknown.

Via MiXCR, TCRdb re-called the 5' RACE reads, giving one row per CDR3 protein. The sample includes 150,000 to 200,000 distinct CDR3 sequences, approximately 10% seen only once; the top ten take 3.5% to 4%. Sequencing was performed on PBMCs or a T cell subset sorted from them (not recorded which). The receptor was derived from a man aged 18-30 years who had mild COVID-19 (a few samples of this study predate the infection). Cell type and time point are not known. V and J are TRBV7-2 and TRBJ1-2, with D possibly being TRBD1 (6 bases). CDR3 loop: CASSNQGGSYGYTF. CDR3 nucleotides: TGTGCCAGCAGCAATCAAGGGGGGTCCTATGGCTACACCTTC.